The 4 T cell receptor beta chains in this list originate from one sample, sequenced in a study of molecular identifiers for immune sequencing clone quantification. A single record per CDR3 protein comes from TCRdb applying MiXCR to the PCR reads. Of 65,000 or so distinct CDR3 sequences in the sample, 18% were seen once. The sequenced sample consisted of naive CD8+ T cells from blood, with Jurkat cell RNA spiked in. Indicated subset: FACS-sorted CD8+CD4-CCR7+CD45RA+ naive T cells. The source of these receptors is a human donor in good health. Some libraries in this study had Jurkat cell RNA spiked in.

This clonotype was seen repeatedly, ten times or more. V gene TRBV7-9 combines with J gene TRBJ2-1; a possible D gene is TRBD2 (5 bases). Germline V gene sequence: CDR1 SEHNR, CDR2 FQNEAQ (reference sequence). The length of the CDR3 is 13 residues. V lost 1 base, J lost 8 bases, and 9 bases lay in between. This CDR3 reads CASSLGGLYEQFF. The CDR3 region has the DNA TGTGCCAGCAGCTTAGGAGGGCTCTATGAGCAGTTCTTC.

This clonotype came up many times. The J gene is TRBJ2-1, the V gene TRBV6-6, with D unclear. CDR1 is MNHNY, CDR2 SVGAGI, per germline (reference sequence). There are 12 residues in the CDR3. V lost 7 bases and J 6 bases, leaving 10 bases between the germline ends. CDR3 region: CASKPPGNEQFF. The CDR3 DNA reads as TGTGCCAGCAAGCCTCCGGGCAATGAGCAGTTCTTC.

A word on this clonotype: It may be a read error: a sequence one base away is much more abundant. The V gene is TRBV27, the J gene TRBJ2-5; a possible D gene is TRBD2 (5 bases). Germline CDR1 is MNHEY and CDR2 is SMNVEV (reference sequence). Between the trimmed V and J ends, which lost 4 bases and 4 bases, there was a span of 16 bases. This CDR3 comprises 15 residues. The CDR3 reads CASSSGSGGPETQYF. The DNA for the CDR3 is TGTGCCAGCAGTTCTGGCAGCGGTGGGCCAGAGACCCAGTACTTC.

With respect to this clonotype: A much larger clone differs by one base, so this may be a read error. The rearrangement joins TRBV14 to TRBJ1-1, with a tentative D call TRBD1 (5 bases). The CDR3 is made up of 18 amino acids. Trimming took 0 bases from V and 3 from J, leaving 20 bases between them. CDR1 and CDR2 (germline): SGHDN, FVKESK. The CDR3 protein is CASSQERGAGAMYTEAFF. CDR3 coding DNA: TGTGCCAGCAGCCAAGAACGGGGAGCCGGGGCAATGTACACTGAAGCTTTCTTT.